Each of the 8 T cell receptor beta chains below was sequenced from the same sample in a study of blood T cell repertoires in COVID-19. Assay used: immunoSEQ multiplex PCR; TCRdb lists only in-frame clones, some missing. The data show some 250,000 clones, approximately 83% seen once. Sequencing used peripheral blood. These receptor sequences come from a woman aged 25 to 39 who had recovered from COVID-19.

The V and J genes are TRBV9 and TRBJ2-1, with 10 bases aligning to TRBD2. This CDR3 has 19 residues. V shed 4 bases, J shed 3 bases, and the junction held 16 bases outside the gene matches. Germline CDR1 SGDLS, CDR2 YYNGEE. DNA for the CDR3: TGTGCCAGCAGCCCATGGGAGGCTAGCGGGGGCGAACTCTACAATGAGCAGTTCTTC. It is translated as CASSPWEASGGELYNEQFF. Full variable domain (remainder filled in from reference TRBV9 and TRBJ2-1): DSGVTQTPKHLITATGQRVTLRCSPRSGDLSVYWYQQSLDQGLQFLIQYYNGEERAKGNILERFSAQQFPDLHSELNLSSLELGDSALYFCASSPWEASGGELYNEQFFGPGTRLTVL.

The CDR3 is CSVESSGGHSYEQYF. CDR3 nucleotides: TGCAGCGTTGAGTCGAGCGGGGGTCACTCCTACGAGCAGTACTTC. The chain employs TRBV29-1 and TRBJ2-7; 8 positions match TRBD2. This CDR3 is 15 amino acids long. CDR1 is SQVTM, CDR2 ANQGSEA, per germline. V was clipped by 3 bases and J by 0 bases; unmatched bases: 7.

The chain recombines TRBV7-4 with TRBJ2-4, with 8 bases lining up with TRBD2. The V and J ends lost 7 bases and 5 bases, in that order; junction bases with no gene match: 13. The CDR3 consists of 16 residues. Germline CDR1 SGHVT, CDR2 SQSDAQ. CDR3 coding DNA: TGTGCCAGCAAGGCCGGGGGGGATTTCCGGGAAAACATTCAGTACTTC. Protein: CASKAGGDFRENIQYF. Drawing the rest from reference TRBV7-4 and TRBJ2-4, the complete variable domain is GAGVSQSPRYKVAKRGRDVALRCDSISGHVTLYWYRQTLGQGSEVLTYSQSDAQRDKSGRPSGRFSAERPERSVSTLKIQRTEQGDSAVYLCASKAGGDFRENIQYFGAGTRLSVL.

V and J are TRBV9 and TRBJ2-3, with 11 bases aligning to TRBD2. This CDR3 is built from 16 residues. From germline, CDR1 is SGDLS and CDR2 YYNGEE. The V segment lost 0 bases and the J segment 4 bases; nucleotides outside the gene matches: 4. In DNA form, the CDR3 reads TGTGCCAGCAGCGTAGATTTTAGCGGGGGGGCAGATACGCAGTATTTT. It codes for CASSVDFSGGADTQYF.

The gene calls are TRBV18 and TRBJ2-7; TRBD2 is a possible D gene (6 bases). The length of the CDR3 is 18 residues. Trimming took off 1 base at V and 0 bases at J, with 19 bases between the two ends. Germline-derived CDR1 and CDR2 are KGHSH and LQKENI. The CDR3 nucleotides are TGTGCCAGCTCACCACAGAGGGGAGCTAGCGCGGACTCCTACGAGCAGTACTTC. Amino acids: CASSPQRGASADSYEQYF.

The rearrangement uses TRBV9 and TRBJ2-7, with a tentative D call TRBD1 (5 bases). Germline CDR1 and CDR2: SGDLS and YYNGEE. The CDR3 has 15 residues. V gave up 0 bases and J gave up 2 bases, with 12 bases separating them. The CDR3 bases are TGTGCCAGCAGCGTAGAGGCAGGGTCAACCTACGAGCAGTACTTC. As protein: CASSVEAGSTYEQYF.

The chain employs TRBV2 and TRBJ2-2, with TRBD1 matching over 10 bases. Germline V gene data show CDR1 as SNHLY and CDR2 as FYNNEI. Trimming cost V 5 bases and J 5 bases; bases outside gene matches: 5. The CDR3 extends over 15 amino acids. CDR3 sequence: CASSTDRGRTGELFF. In DNA, the CDR3 is TGTGCCAGCAGTACGGACAGGGGGAGGACCGGGGAGCTGTTTTTT.

This rearrangement joins TRBV30 to TRBJ2-1; maybe TRBD1 (5 bases). The CDR3 length is 12 residues. V was trimmed by 5 bases and J by 5 bases, leaving 10 bases between them. From germline, CDR1 is GTSNPN and CDR2 SVGIG (reference sequence). The CDR3 bases are TGTGCCTGGGGCAGGGTAGACAATGAGCAGTTCTTC. Translated: CAWGRVDNEQFF.